This record concerns one T cell receptor beta chain sequence. What it binds is unknown. An end of the junction does not agree with germline; a read error may underlie this. PCR used 60 Vbeta primers and 13 Jbeta primers. Assay used: immunoSEQ multiplex PCR; TCRdb lists only in-frame clones, some missing. The sample includes some 71,000 clones. These data originate in a study of cytomegalovirus exposure and HLA in healthy donors. General study findings and limits: The study labeled fewer than 200 TCR beta chains cytomegalovirus-associated. Analysis was performed later, and it showed HLA-associated TCR beta chains to be more clonally expanded than equally common others. The study found most TCR sequences rare, yet found some public TCRs in many donors.

Germline CDR1 is SGHRS and CDR2 is YFSETQ. CDR3 length equals 16 residues. The J gene is TRBJ2-1, the V gene TRBV5-1, with D possibly matching TRBD2 (5 bases). Sequencing was performed on PBMCs. The receptor comes from a woman aged 30 to 39 in good health and CMV-seronegative. DNA for the CDR3: TGCGCCAGCAAGAAATTGGGAGAAAGCTCCGACAATGAGCAGTTCTTC. Its translation: CASKKLGESSDNEQFF. Variable domain in full (rest from reference TRBV5-1 and TRBJ2-1): KAGVTQTPRYLIKTRGQQVTLSCSPISGHRSVSWYQQTPGQGLQFLFEYFSETQRNKGNFPGRFSGRQFSNSRSEMNVSTLELGDSALYLCASKKLGESSDNEQFFGPGTRLTVL.